This TCR beta chain appears in the sequencing data of a study of blood T cell repertoires in COVID-19. The wider study: Italy, Spain and the United States were the sources of the convalescent and acute COVID-19 samples. The analysed material was cDNA or gDNA that came from T cells, B-cell-depleted T cells, or PBMCs.

Per the study methods: By means of reference gene primer amplification, nucleated cell counts were estimated. The protocol was immunoSEQ multiplex PCR, while the TCRdb copy is restricted to in-frame clones and leaves out a portion. V and J calls and clone size come straight from that table; D and trimming were deduced from the DNA. This table has some 54,000 clones, approximately 91% appearing once. Germline CDR1 is MDHEN and CDR2 is SYDVKM. The V and J ends lost 1 base and 1 base, in that order; junction bases with no gene match: 1. The CDR3 is made up of 14 amino acids. This clone was recorded a few times.

Source material: peripheral blood. This TCR was sampled from a man in his sixties with acute or convalescent COVID-19. The chain is built from TRBV28 and TRBJ2-7; 7 nucleotides agree with TRBD1. DNA for the CDR3: TGTGCCAGCAGTTTATTACAGGGGTCCTACGAGCAGTACTTC. Translating it yields CASSLLQGSYEQYF.